This T cell receptor beta chain was captured by sequencing in a study of T cells in tuberculosis. CDR3 length equals 13 residues. The germline V gene encodes CDR1 SGHRS and CDR2 YFSETQ. V shed 5 bases and J 7 bases; nucleotides not matched to a gene: 8. A single count supports this clone. The repertoire was sequenced with immunoSEQ multiplex PCR; TCRdb's copy has only in-frame clones and lacks some. The sample records about 43,000 clones, roughly 94% being singletons. J is TRBJ2-5 and V is TRBV5-1; TRBD2 aligns across 7 bases. The clonotype originates from a donor under 30 with latent tuberculosis or without tuberculosis infection. Some clones in this sample may be carry-over from other donors' samples. Input material: PBMCs. CDR3 sequence: CASSPTSVGTQYF. CDR3 sequence (DNA): TGCGCCAGCAGTCCTACTAGCGTAGGGACCCAGTACTTC.